One and the same sample provided the 4 T cell receptor beta chains below, sequenced in a study of CD8 T cells in ankylosing spondylitis. Each CDR3 protein gets one entry after TCRdb re-called the 5' RACE reads with MiXCR. This repertoire shows 200,000 to 300,000 distinct CDR3 sequences, 9.5% to 12% found once; its top ten account for around 7%. Material for sequencing was blood, either unsorted or a sorted T cell fraction (not recorded which). Receptors were obtained from a male donor with ankylosing spondylitis or in good health (not recorded which).

This clonotype was detected ten times or more. The genes are TRBV20-1 and TRBJ2-4; D gene uncertain. The CDR3 has 16 residues. Per germline, CDR1 DFQATT and CDR2 SNEGSKA (reference sequence). V lost 4 bases, J lost 0 bases, and 16 bases lay in between. The CDR3 loop is CSATPGLVKAKNIQYF. CDR3 in DNA: TGCAGTGCTACCCCCGGCCTGGTTAAAGCCAAAAACATTCAGTACTTC.

This sequence joins TRBV6-2 or TRBV6-3 and TRBJ1-2; D gene unclear. This CDR3 is built from 21 residues. CDR1 is MNHEY, CDR2 SVGEGT, per germline. V dropped 7 bases and J dropped 4 bases, with 37 bases sitting between them. The CDR3 reads CASNQTGVSQTPHQIPYGYTF. For the CDR3, the DNA is TGTGCCAGCAACCAAACCGGAGTATCCCAAACCCCCCATCAAATTCCCTATGGCTACACCTTC.

A few counts support this clonotype. The rearrangement uses TRBV12-3 or TRBV12-4 and TRBJ1-6, with a weak D call TRBD1 (6 bases). The germline V and J ends were trimmed by 5 bases and 3 bases, with 14 bases remaining between them. The CDR3 totals 16 residues. The CDR3 coding sequence is TGTGCCAGCAGTCCCGGGACACTAAACTATAATTCACCCCTCCACTTT. It encodes CASSPGTLNYNSPLHF.

This clonotype occurred many times. V gene TRBV11-2 combines with J gene TRBJ2-3; TRBD2 might be the D (5 bases). This CDR3 has 15 amino acids. Germline V gives CDR1 SGHAT, CDR2 FQNNGV. Trimming removed 5 bases at V and 6 bases at J, with 18 bases between. The CDR3 sequence is CASSLNFLRGDTQYF. The CDR3, as DNA: TGTGCCAGCAGCCTAAACTTCCTTAGAGGGGATACGCAGTATTTT. The whole variable domain, filled in from reference TRBV11-2 and TRBJ2-3, reads EAGVAQSPRYKIIEKRQSVAFWCNPISGHATLYWYQQILGQGPKLLIQFQNNGVVDDSQLPKDRFSAERLKGVDSTLKIQPAKLEDSAVYLCASSLNFLRGDTQYFGPGTRLTVL.